The rows below give T cell receptor beta chains drawn from one sample of a study of early T cells in non-severe SARS-CoV-2 infection. TCRdb re-called the 5' RACE reads through MiXCR, storing one row per CDR3 protein. The table includes tens of thousands of distinct CDR3 sequences, under 4.5% detected once. Material: whole blood. The receptors were gathered from an adult who was a healthcare worker with PCR-confirmed SARS-CoV-2 infection or an uninfected control (not recorded which). CDR3s include the opening cysteine and the closing phenylalanine or tryptophan. A D gene is named only where the DNA matches it firmly. Clone size appears in some rows only: once, few, many, or a class for an expanded clone.

clone size	J gene	V gene	D gene	CDR3 DNA	CDR3 protein
many	TRBJ1-3	TRBV7-9	-	TGTGCCAGCAGCTTAGTGGGCAGGGCTGGAAACACCATATATTTT	CASSLVGRAGNTIYF
medium-sized	TRBJ2-2	TRBV5-1	-	TGCGCCAGCAGAAATCAGTGGGACACCGGGGAGCTGTTTTTT	CASRNQWDTGELFF
many	TRBJ2-4	TRBV6-2/TRBV6-3	TRBD2	TGTGCCAGCTGGAAGGGCGGGGGGCCCTCCTACTCCTTC	CASWKGGGPSYSF
many	TRBJ1-1	TRBV6-5	TRBD1	TGTGCCAGCAGTTACTCGATAGCCTCCGGGACAGGGTGGAGAACTGAAGCTTTCTTT	CASSYSIASGTGWRTEAFF
many	TRBJ1-6	TRBV27	TRBD1	TGTGCCAGCAGTTTAGGACAGGGTATTTCACCCCTCCACTTT	CASSLGQGISPLHF
many	TRBJ2-1	TRBV6-1	TRBD2	TGTGCCAGCAGTGAACAGCGGGGGGCCTACAATGAGCAGTTCTTC	CASSEQRGAYNEQFF
many	TRBJ2-5	TRBV7-9	TRBD1	TGTGCCAGCAGCTTAATGCCCATCGGACAGGGTATAGGAGAGACCCAGTACTTC	CASSLMPIGQGIGETQYF
many	TRBJ1-1	TRBV30	-	TGTGCCTGGAAGAGGGGCATGAACACTGAAGCTTTCTTT	CAWKRGMNTEAFF
many	TRBJ2-3	TRBV20-1	TRBD1	TGCAGTGCTAGAGGACAGGACAGGGGGGGATCTAGCACAGATACGCAGTATTTT	CSARGQDRGGSSTDTQYF
many	TRBJ1-3	TRBV21-1	-	TGTGCCAGCAGCTTCTCAAGCTGGACAGCTGGAAACACCATATATTTT	CASSFSSWTAGNTIYF
many	TRBJ1-5	TRBV4-2	TRBD1	TGTGCCAGCAGCCAAGAACAGGGGGCGTTTTTTCAGCCCCAGCATTTT	CASSQEQGAFFQPQHF
few	TRBJ2-7	TRBV5-1	-	TGCGCCAGCAGCTTGTCGAGGGATTACGAGCAGTACTTC	CASSLSRDYEQYF
many	TRBJ1-2	TRBV30	-	TGTGCCTGGAGCCCTCAGGGCCCTTGGGATGGCTACACCTTC	CAWSPQGPWDGYTF
few	TRBJ1-5	TRBV7-2	-	TGTGCCAGCAGCTTGAGACCGCGCAGGGGAAATCAGCCCCAGCATTTT	CASSLRPRRGNQPQHF
-	TRBJ2-7	TRBV2	TRBD2	TGTGCCAGCAGTCGACTAGCGGGAACGGGAGAGCAGTACTTC	CASSRLAGTGEQYF
many	TRBJ2-3	TRBV7-2	TRBD2	TGTGCCAGCAGCTTAGATAGCGGGCGGAGGACAGATACGCAGTATTTT	CASSLDSGRRTDTQYF
few	TRBJ1-1	TRBV7-3	-	TGTGCCAGCAGCTCGCCGGGGAGGGGCTTGAACACTGAAGCTTTCTTT	CASSSPGRGLNTEAFF
many	TRBJ1-1	TRBV29-1	-	TGCAGCGCCTCTGAAGTGACTGAAGCTTTCTTT	CSASEVTEAFF
many	TRBJ1-2	TRBV12-3/TRBV12-4	-	TGTGCCAGCATGGGACTAGGAAGGAACTATGGCTACACCTTC	CASMGLGRNYGYTF
many	TRBJ1-1	TRBV11-3	TRBD1	TGTGCCAGCAGCTTAGAGCCCTTCAGGGGGGAGAACACTGAAGCTTTCTTT	CASSLEPFRGENTEAFF
many	TRBJ2-3	TRBV20-1	-	TGCAGTGCCATAGCGGTCACAGATACGCAGTATTTT	CSAIAVTDTQYF
few	TRBJ2-2	TRBV19	-	TGTGCCAGTAGTAGGGGTGCCAACACCGGGGAGCTGTTTTTT	CASSRGANTGELFF
many	TRBJ1-2	TRBV5-8	-	TGTGCCAGCACCCCCCAGCAGGTTGGATATGGCTACACCTTC	CASTPQQVGYGYTF
many	TRBJ1-1	TRBV7-6	TRBD1	TGTGCCAGCAGCTTAGGACAGGGTAACACTGAAGCTTTCTTT	CASSLGQGNTEAFF
many	TRBJ2-7	TRBV19	TRBD1	TGTGCCAGTAGTCACAGGGGGTCAGAGCAGTACTTC	CASSHRGSEQYF
many	TRBJ2-3	TRBV7-9	TRBD2	TGTGCCAGCAGCTTACCCACTAGCGGGGCAGATACGCAGTATTTT	CASSLPTSGADTQYF
many	TRBJ2-2	TRBV4-1	-	TGCGCCAGCAGCCAAGATAGACAGGTCACCGGGGAGCTGTTTTTT	CASSQDRQVTGELFF
few	TRBJ2-7	TRBV6-5	TRBD2	TGTGCCAGCAGCCGCGGGACTAGCGGTTACGAGCAGTACTTC	CASSRGTSGYEQYF
-	TRBJ2-3	TRBV7-9	-	TGTGCCAGCAGAGAGAGCGGCTTCGGAACAGATACGCAGTATTTT	CASRESGFGTDTQYF
many	TRBJ2-3	TRBV10-1	TRBD2	TGCGCCAGCAGACTAGCGGGGGGGAAGACAGATACGCAGTATTTT	CASRLAGGKTDTQYF
many	TRBJ2-1	TRBV7-8	TRBD2	TGTGCCAGCATCCCTACCGGGACTAGCGACGGTGAGCAGTTCTTC	CASIPTGTSDGEQFF
many	TRBJ2-3	TRBV20-1	TRBD2	TGCAGTGCTCTTAGCGGGGGGGCCACAGATACGCAGTATTTT	CSALSGGATDTQYF
many	TRBJ2-7	TRBV7-6	-	TGTGCCAGCAGCTTAAGACAGGAGGGAACCTACGAGCAGTACTTC	CASSLRQEGTYEQYF
few	TRBJ2-5	TRBV11-2	TRBD2	TGTGCCAGCAGCTTTAGGGCTAGCGGGTGGCAGCGAGAAGAGACCCAGTACTTC	CASSFRASGWQREETQYF
many	TRBJ1-5	TRBV12-3/TRBV12-4	-	TGTGCCAGCCAGGGGTGGGTGAATCAGCCCCAGCATTTT	CASQGWVNQPQHF
many	TRBJ2-7	TRBV29-1	-	TGCAGCGTTGAATTCCCGAGCAGCGGTAACCTCTACGAGCAGTACTTC	CSVEFPSSGNLYEQYF
many	TRBJ2-7	TRBV5-6	-	TGTGCCAGCGTTTGGGGCCGGGGTTACGAGCAGTACTTC	CASVWGRGYEQYF
many	TRBJ1-1	TRBV14	TRBD1	TGTGCCAGCAGCCAAGGGGGGACAGGGCGTAACACTGAAGCTTTCTTT	CASSQGGTGRNTEAFF
-	TRBJ2-5	TRBV14	-	TGTGCCAGCAGCCATTCGGTGGACCTAGGGGGAGAGACCCAGTACTTC	CASSHSVDLGGETQYF
many	TRBJ2-3	TRBV5-1	-	TGCGCCAGCAGCTTAACCAACCCACCCACAGATACGCAGTATTTT	CASSLTNPPTDTQYF
many	TRBJ1-2	TRBV6-6	-	TGTGCCAGCAGTTATCTCGGGGGCGTTAACACCTTC	CASSYLGGVNTF
many	TRBJ2-7	TRBV7-9	TRBD1	TGTGCCAGCAGCCCGACAGGGACCTCCTACGAGCAGTACTTC	CASSPTGTSYEQYF
few	TRBJ2-3	TRBV29-1	-	TGCAGCGTTGGCGGGGAGGCGTTCACAGATACGCAGTATTTT	CSVGGEAFTDTQYF
-	TRBJ1-1	TRBV20-1	-	TGCAGTGCTCCCAAGTCGGTGCGAATAGGCACTGAAGCTTTCTTT	CSAPKSVRIGTEAFF
many	TRBJ2-5	TRBV10-3	-	TGTGCCATCAAGGAAAAGAGTATAGAGACCCAGTACTTC	CAIKEKSIETQYF
many	TRBJ2-1	TRBV7-7	-	TGTGCTAGCAGCTTAGGTGCCGGGACGTACGACAATGAGCAGTTCTTC	CASSLGAGTYDNEQFF
many	TRBJ2-7	TRBV5-1	TRBD1	TGCGCCAGCAGCTTGGTCGAGACAGGGTCGGAGGAGCAGTACTTC	CASSLVETGSEEQYF
many	TRBJ2-4	TRBV6-2/TRBV6-3	-	TGTGCCAGCAGTTACTCGGGGGGACTAGCCAAAAACATTCAGTACTTC	CASSYSGGLAKNIQYF
many	TRBJ2-5	TRBV19	TRBD1	TGTGCCAGTAGTAGATGGACAGGGCCCCAGACCCAGTACTTC	CASSRWTGPQTQYF
-	TRBJ2-7	TRBV6-5	TRBD1	TGTGCCAGCAGTAAACAGGGGGCCTACGAGCAGTACTTC	CASSKQGAYEQYF
many	TRBJ2-3	TRBV5-4	TRBD2	TGTGCCAGCAGCCTACCGGGACGGGAGGGAAATACGCAGTATTTT	CASSLPGREGNTQYF